Below, 15 T cell receptor beta chains from the same sample are listed, as sequenced in a study of T cells after yellow fever vaccination (dated by TCRdb to between 2018 and 2020). Taken with the paper, the label for treatment or condition translates to: live attenuated yellow fever vaccine strain. The library was made by 5' RACE. The instrument given in TCRdb is Illumina HiSeq 2500. Through fastp at Q25 and MiXCR, TCRdb rebuilt clones from the public reads, retaining in-frame beta chains. Under each unique CDR3 protein, matching rows form one entry showing the most common genes and DNA. In all, the sample holds some 120,000 distinct CDR3 sequences, and 7.5% to 9.5% of those were seen once. The ten largest clonotypes hold 25% of the sample. The sequencing here drew on CD8+ T cells sorted from PBMCs, taken 45 days after the yellow fever booster vaccination. Every receptor here comes from a man younger than 45 who received the YFV17D yellow fever vaccine.

Ten or more counts support this clonotype. The V gene is TRBV6-1, the J gene TRBJ2-2, with TRBD2 identical over 10 bases. The V and J ends lost 5 bases and 5 bases, in that order; junction bases with no gene match: 2. The germline CDR1 and CDR2 sequences are MNHNS and SASEGT. CDR3 length: 14 amino acids. For the CDR3, the DNA is TGTGCCAGCAGTATTAGCGGGAGGACCGGGGAGCTGTTTTTT. It specifies CASSISGRTGELFF.

This clonotype has more than one count but fewer than ten. The rearrangement links TRBV9 to TRBJ1-2; D remains ambiguous. CDR3 length: 13 amino acids. Looked up from germline, CDR1 is SGDLS and CDR2 is YYNGEE. Trimming took 2 bases from V and 6 from J, leaving 11 bases between them. This CDR3 is CASSVGSANGYTF. The CDR3, as DNA: TGTGCCAGCAGCGTCGGCAGCGCTAATGGCTACACCTTC.

This clonotype was observed a handful of times. The DNA for the CDR3 is TGTGCCAGCAGCTTAGGAAGCGAGAGCTCCTACAATGAGCAGTTCTTC. This codes for CASSLGSESSYNEQFF. The rearrangement links TRBV7-9 to TRBJ2-1; D not certain. The germline CDR1 and CDR2 sequences are SEHNR and FQNEAQ (reference sequence). V lost 1 base and J lost 0, with 10 bases in between. The length of the CDR3 is 16 residues.

This rearrangement joins TRBV15 to TRBJ2-1, with D perhaps assigned TRBD1 or TRBD2 (7 bases each). Germline CDR1 LNHNV, CDR2 YYDKDF (reference sequence). V dropped 0 bases and J dropped 0 bases, with 21 bases sitting between them. The CDR3 covers 20 residues. Here the CDR3 reads CATSREGGFAGDSSYNEQFF. The CDR3 DNA reads TGTGCCACCAGCAGAGAGGGGGGCTTTGCGGGGGACAGCTCCTACAATGAGCAGTTCTTC.

This clonotype has more than one count but fewer than ten. The chain links TRBV28 to TRBJ2-7; TRBD1 matches at 9 bases. With V trimmed by 7 bases and J by 3 bases, 7 bases remained unmatched. The V gene's germline CDR1 is MDHEN and CDR2 SYDVKM. This CDR3 spans 14 amino acids. The CDR3 region has the DNA TGTGCCAGCATAGGTCGACAGGGGGTCTACGAGCAGTACTTC. The encoded protein is CASIGRQGVYEQYF. Filled out from reference TRBV28 and TRBJ2-7, the complete variable domain reads DVKVTQSSRYLVKRTGEKVFLECVQDMDHENMFWYRQDPGLGLRLIYFSYDVKMKEKGDIPEGYSVSREKKERFSLILESASTNQTSMYLCASIGRQGVYEQYFGPGTRLTVT.

This clonotype was counted ten times or more. The V and J genes are TRBV23-1 and TRBJ2-3, with TRBD1 identical over 8 bases. Being an ORF, TRBV23-1 has a function that is uncertain. There are 18 residues in the CDR3. V lost 3 bases, J lost 2 bases, and 13 bases stayed unmatched. DNA for the CDR3: TGCGCCAGCAGTCACCCCCAATGGACAGGGTACACCACAGATACGCAGTATTTT. Translating it yields CASSHPQWTGYTTDTQYF.

This clonotype was recorded at least ten times. The chain has TRBV5-5 and TRBJ2-5; D unclear. V was clipped by 0 bases and J by 0 bases, with 3 bases between them. The CDR3 runs 13 residues. Germline V lookup: CDR1 SGHKS, CDR2 YYEKEE (reference sequence). This chain's CDR3 is CASSLENQETQYF. In DNA, the CDR3 is TGTGCCAGCAGCTTGGAAAACCAAGAGACCCAGTACTTC.

This clonotype was counted a few times. The chain uses TRBV5-4 and TRBJ2-3; 8 nucleotides align to TRBD1. Losses at the gene ends were 1 base for V and 4 bases for J; bases not matched to a gene: 5. CDR3 length: 15 residues. Germline V gives CDR1 SGHNT, CDR2 YYREEE (reference sequence). The CDR3 reads CASSLRTGPSDTQYF. As DNA, the CDR3 is TGTGCCAGCAGCTTGCGGACAGGGCCCTCAGATACGCAGTATTTT.

J is TRBJ2-1 and V is TRBV7-9; no clear D gene. The CDR3 sequence is 13 residues long. V lost 3 bases and J lost 0, with 3 bases in between. CDR1 SEHNR and CDR2 FQNEAQ come from the germline V gene (reference sequence). CDR3 DNA: TGTGCCAGCAGCTTTTACTCCTACAATGAGCAGTTCTTC. It yields the protein CASSFYSYNEQFF. Combining the CDR3 with reference TRBV7-9 and TRBJ2-1 gives the whole variable domain DTGVSQNPRHKITKRGQNVTFRCDPISEHNRLYWYRQTLGQGPEFLTYFQNEAQLEKSRLLSDRFSAERPKGSFSTLEIQRTEQGDSAMYLCASSFYSYNEQFFGPGTRLTVL.

In the case of this clonotype: A single base separates this from a much larger clone, so it may be a read error. The chain links TRBV10-3 to TRBJ2-5; D ambiguous. The CDR3 length is 12 residues. Germline values: CDR1 ENHRY, CDR2 SYGVKD. In nucleotides, the CDR3 is TGTGCCATCAATGAGGCACTGGAGACCCAGTACTTC. Amino acid sequence: CAINEALETQYF.

At least ten counts were recorded for this clonotype. The chain combines TRBV9 with TRBJ2-3; 8 bases align to TRBD2. V lost 6 bases to trimming and J lost 2 bases; unmatched junction nucleotides: 5. The germline V gene encodes CDR1 SGDLS and CDR2 YYNGEE. The CDR3 covers 14 residues. The CDR3: CASNTGGTTDTQYF. The CDR3 DNA follows: TGTGCCAGCAATACGGGAGGGACCACAGATACGCAGTATTTT.

The rearrangement links TRBV27 to TRBJ2-5; no clear D gene. The CDR3 runs 13 residues. V lost 4 bases and J lost 5, with 11 bases in between. Germline assignment: CDR1 MNHEY and CDR2 SMNVEV (reference sequence). The CDR3 sequence: CASSSGMAETQYF. As DNA, the CDR3 is TGTGCCAGCAGTTCTGGGATGGCGGAGACCCAGTACTTC.

This clonotype was counted a few times. The J gene is TRBJ2-5, the V gene TRBV7-2, with D possibly matching TRBD2 (6 bases). In germline, CDR1 is SGHTA, CDR2 FQGNSA. The CDR3 covers 15 residues. Trimming pared 2 bases from V and 5 bases from J, leaving 15 bases between. The CDR3 DNA sequence: TGTGCCAGCAGCTTACTTGTGGGAGGCGGGGAGACCCAGTACTTC. Protein sequence: CASSLLVGGGETQYF.

At least ten counts were recorded for this clonotype. V and J are TRBV25-1 and TRBJ2-5, with no clear D. There are 16 residues in the CDR3. Trimming stripped 1 base from V and 0 bases from J, with 12 bases between. From germline, CDR1 is MGHDK and CDR2 SYGVNS. CDR3: CASSESNGFNQETQYF. The CDR3 coding sequence is TGTGCCAGCAGTGAATCGAACGGATTCAACCAAGAGACCCAGTACTTC.

This clonotype was detected only a few times. CDR3 DNA: TGTGCCAGCAGCTTAGAGGGGGGGAGGTCCTACAATGAGCAGTTCTTC. The encoded protein is CASSLEGGRSYNEQFF. The gene calls are TRBV13 and TRBJ2-1; TRBD2 might be the D (7 bases). CDR3 size: 16 residues. Germline CDR1 is PRHDT and CDR2 is FYEKMQ (reference sequence). Trimming cost V 1 base and J 1 base, with 11 bases left between them.